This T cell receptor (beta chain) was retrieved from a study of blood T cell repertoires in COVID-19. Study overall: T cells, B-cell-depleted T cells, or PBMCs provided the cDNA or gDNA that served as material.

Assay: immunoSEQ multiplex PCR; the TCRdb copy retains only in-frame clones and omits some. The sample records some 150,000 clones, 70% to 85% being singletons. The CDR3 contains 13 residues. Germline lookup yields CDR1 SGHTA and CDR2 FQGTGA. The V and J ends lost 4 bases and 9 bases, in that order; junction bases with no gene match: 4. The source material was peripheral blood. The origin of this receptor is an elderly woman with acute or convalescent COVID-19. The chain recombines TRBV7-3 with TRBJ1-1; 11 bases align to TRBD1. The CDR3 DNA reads TGTGCCAGCAGCTCTGGGACAGGGGGTAAAGCTTTCTTT. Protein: CASSSGTGGKAFF.